This T cell receptor (beta chain) came from a study of shared clonotypes between healthy human individuals. As regards this clone: The antigen is not known. Additional DNA sequences in this sample encode the identical CDR3.

Here immunoSEQ multiplex PCR was the method, and the copy in TCRdb shows in-frame clones only, minus some. Of some 500,000 clones listed, less than 96% are singletons. Notes on the study in general: Shared clonotypes: about 4.6% naive CD4, under 4% naive CD8, less than 2.5% memory CD4, about 0.4% memory CD8.

This CDR3 region has 14 residues. V was clipped by 2 bases and J by 0 bases, with 7 bases between them. CDR1 is MDHEN, CDR2 SYDVKM, per germline. The sequence came from a woman aged 25 to 39 in good health. Sequencing was performed on naive CD4+ T cells sorted from blood. Subset in this sample: CD45RA+ positively selected. This sequence joins TRBV28 and TRBJ1-2; D possibly corresponds to TRBD1 (6 bases). CDR3 nucleotides: TGTGCCAGCAGTTTAGGGGGCTCTAACTATGGCTACACCTTC. As protein: CASSLGGSNYGYTF.